One sample yielded the 32 T cell receptor beta chains listed below, sequenced in a study of T-cell memory formation after mild COVID-19. TCRdb used MiXCR to reprocess the 5' RACE reads, holding one entry per CDR3 protein. The sample consists of tens of thousands of distinct CDR3 sequences, around 7% of them appearing once. The sample was PBMCs or a T cell subset sorted from them (not recorded which). The receptors shown here come from a man aged 18 to 35 who had mild COVID-19 (a few samples of this study predate the infection). Cell type and time point are not known.

The V and J genes are TRBV4-2 and TRBJ2-7; D is unclear. Trimming left V 0 bases short and J 3 bases short, with 9 bases between. Germline CDR1 and CDR2: LGHNA and YNFKEQ. The CDR3 sequence is 14 residues long. CDR3 region: CASSQDLANYEQYF. The CDR3 bases are TGTGCCAGCAGCCAAGATCTTGCAAACTACGAGCAGTACTTC.

In this sample, this clonotype turned up a few times. The chain carries TRBV7-9 and TRBJ2-5; the match to TRBD1 covers 8 bases. The CDR3 contains 16 residues. Germline-derived CDR1 and CDR2 are SEHNR and FQNEAQ (reference sequence). V lost 5 bases to trimming and J lost 3 bases; unmatched junction nucleotides: 11. The CDR3 is CASSVWDRSSEETQYF. The CDR3 DNA reads as TGTGCCAGCAGCGTTTGGGACAGGAGCTCCGAAGAGACCCAGTACTTC.

Concerning this clonotype itself: This sequence may be a read error, since a much larger clone differs from it by one base. V and J are TRBV5-1 and TRBJ1-1, with no clear D. Trimming took 4 bases from V and 1 from J, leaving 8 bases between them. The length of the CDR3 is 13 residues. The germline V gene encodes CDR1 SGHRS and CDR2 YFSETQ. DNA for the CDR3: TGCGCCAGCAGCCTCCAGTGGAACACTGAAGCTTTCTTT. Protein product: CASSLQWNTEAFF.

This clonotype was picked up a small number of times. The V and J genes are TRBV6-2 or TRBV6-3 and TRBJ2-7, with D perhaps TRBD1 or TRBD2 (5 bases each). The CDR3 is 13 residues long. Per germline, CDR1 MNHEY and CDR2 SVGEGT. V gave up 2 bases and J gave up 3 bases, with 8 bases separating them. The CDR3 bases are TGTGCCAGCAGTTACGGGACGGTCTACGAGCAGTACTTC. It translates to CASSYGTVYEQYF.

The CDR3 sequence: CSANSYNEQFF. The CDR3 coding sequence is TGCAGTGCTAACAGTTACAATGAGCAGTTCTTC. The gene calls are TRBV20-1 and TRBJ2-1; D remains unclear. The CDR3 covers 11 residues. The V gene's germline CDR1 is DFQATT and CDR2 SNEGSKA (reference sequence). Trimming removed 4 bases from V and 4 bases from J, with 5 bases in between.

The rearrangement links TRBV20-1 to TRBJ2-2, with TRBD1 as a possible D gene (6 bases). Trimming cost V 4 bases and J 4 bases, with 13 bases left between them. The CDR3 extends over 14 amino acids. Germline assignment: CDR1 DFQATT and CDR2 SNEGSKA (reference sequence). CDR3 loop: CSANHRGSTGELFF. CDR3 nucleotide sequence: TGCAGTGCTAATCATAGGGGGAGCACCGGGGAGCTGTTTTTT.

This clonotype came up many times. The rearrangement joins TRBV9 to TRBJ2-3; possibly TRBD1 or TRBD2 for D (5 bases each). The germline V and J ends were trimmed by 2 bases and 7 bases, with 11 bases remaining between them. This CDR3 is built from 13 residues. The V gene's germline CDR1 is SGDLS and CDR2 YYNGEE. The CDR3 loop reads CASSVGVGNTQYF. The DNA of the CDR3 is TGTGCCAGCAGCGTGGGGGTGGGAAATACGCAGTATTTT.

This clonotype has ten or more counts. The rearrangement links TRBV7-8 to TRBJ2-5; 12 bases agree with TRBD2. Germline CDR1 is SGHVS and CDR2 is FQNEAQ. J was trimmed by 4 bases and V by 3 bases; bases with no gene match: 6. The CDR3 extends over 16 amino acids. The DNA of the CDR3 is TGTGCCAGCAGCTTTATACGGACTAGCGGGGTAGAGACCCAGTACTTC. Encoded protein: CASSFIRTSGVETQYF.

The rearrangement links TRBV18 to TRBJ2-1; D tentatively reads TRBD1 or TRBD2 (5 bases each). CDR1 and CDR2 from the germline V gene are KGHSH and LQKENI. There are 16 residues in the CDR3. Trimming took off 1 base at V and 0 bases at J, with 10 bases between the two ends. CDR3 DNA: TGTGCCAGCTCACCACTCCGGGACCTCTCCTACAATGAGCAGTTCTTC. Its translation is CASSPLRDLSYNEQFF.

This CDR3 reads CASRGTGADYEQYV. Here the CDR3 DNA reads TGTGCCAGCAGGGGGACAGGGGCGGATTACGAGCAGTACGTC. This rearrangement joins TRBV6-2 or TRBV6-3 to TRBJ2-7, with 10 bases identical to TRBD1. The CDR3 covers 14 residues. J lost 4 bases, V lost 6 bases, and 6 bases had no gene match. The germline gives CDR1 MNHEY, CDR2 SVGEGT.

V gene TRBV9 combines with J gene TRBJ1-2; D is undetermined. The germline V gene encodes CDR1 SGDLS and CDR2 YYNGEE. The V gene lost 4 bases and the J gene lost 3 bases, with 10 bases spanning the gap. CDR3 length: 13 amino acids. The DNA for the CDR3 is TGTGCCAGCAGCCCGACCGGGGACTATGGCTACACCTTC. Its translation is CASSPTGDYGYTF.

The J gene is TRBJ1-5, the V gene TRBV1; the DNA was not used to check the table's D call, TRBD1. TRBV1 is reported as a pseudogene. CDR3 length equals 14 residues. The CDR3 nucleotides are TGCACCAGCCCCCGGGACACGGGCAATCAGCCCCAGCATTTT. Its translation: CTSPRDTGNQPQHF.

This clonotype was counted a few times. This chain links TRBV3-1 with TRBJ2-2; 7 bases match TRBD1. Trimming removed 3 bases from V and 6 bases from J; junction bases left unmatched: 7. The length of the CDR3 is 15 residues. CDR1 and CDR2 (germline): LGHDT, YNNKEL (reference sequence). The CDR3 sequence is CASSHSDRSAGELFF. DNA for the CDR3: TGTGCCAGCAGCCACTCGGACAGGAGTGCCGGGGAGCTGTTTTTT.

The V call is TRBV7-2, the J call TRBJ2-1; TRBD2 matches 8 bases. The V segment lost 5 bases and the J segment 5 bases; nucleotides outside the gene matches: 8. The CDR3 consists of 15 residues. The V gene's germline CDR1 is SGHTA and CDR2 FQGNSA. The CDR3 DNA is TGTGCCAGCAGCCCGACCGGGACTAGTAACAATGAGCAGTTCTTC. Residues: CASSPTGTSNNEQFF.

This clonotype has a count of ten or more. The chain combines TRBV7-8 with TRBJ2-5; tentative D call: TRBD1 (6 bases). V dropped 5 bases and J dropped 5 bases, with 24 bases sitting between them. The CDR3 runs 17 residues. From germline, CDR1 is SGHVS and CDR2 FQNEAQ. The CDR3 sequence: CASSLSAGAPSWETQYF. Written as DNA, the CDR3 is TGTGCCAGCAGCCTAAGTGCAGGGGCCCCATCGTGGGAGACCCAGTACTTC. The whole variable domain, remainder taken from reference TRBV7-8 and TRBJ2-5, is GAGVSQSPRYKVAKRGQDVALRCDPISGHVSLFWYQQALGQGPEFLTYFQNEAQLDKSGLPSDRFFAERPEGSVSTLKIQRTQQEDSAVYLCASSLSAGAPSWETQYFGPGTRLLVL.

This clonotype was seen a few times. This chain links TRBV5-1 with TRBJ1-2; no clear D. With 0 bases removed from V and 8 bases from J, the gap between germline ends came to 8 bases. The V gene's germline CDR1 is SGHRS and CDR2 YFSETQ. CDR3 length equals 12 residues. The CDR3: CASSLGLRGYTF. The CDR3 bases are TGCGCCAGCAGCTTGGGTTTGCGGGGCTACACCTTC.

In this sample, this clonotype turned up many times. The genes are TRBV4-1 and TRBJ1-2, with D hard to call. With 0 bases removed from V and 3 bases from J, the gap between germline ends came to 14 bases. CDR1 is MGHRA, CDR2 YSYEKL, per germline. The CDR3 consists of 16 residues. CDR3 sequence: CASSQDTGLVYYGYTF. The CDR3 DNA is TGCGCCAGCAGCCAAGATACCGGACTGGTATACTATGGCTACACCTTC.

This clonotype showed up just a few times. V gene TRBV3-1 combines with J gene TRBJ2-2; D is uncertain. Trimming removed 7 bases from V and 3 bases from J, with 6 bases in between. Per germline, CDR1 LGHDT and CDR2 YNNKEL (reference sequence). This CDR3 comprises 12 residues. The CDR3 DNA is TGTGCCAGCAACGCTTACACCGGGGAGCTGTTTTTT. This sequence encodes CASNAYTGELFF.

This clonotype was recorded many times. This rearrangement joins TRBV4-3 to TRBJ2-3, with D perhaps TRBD2 (5 bases). CDR3 size: 16 residues. The germline V gene has CDR1 LGHNA and CDR2 YSLEER. With 0 bases removed from V and 0 bases from J, the gap between germline ends came to 10 bases. The CDR3 nucleotides are TGCGCCAGCAGCCAAGATCCCCTAGCTAGCACAGATACGCAGTATTTT. Protein: CASSQDPLASTDTQYF.

This chain connects TRBV20-1 to TRBJ2-7; 12 bases fit TRBD1. V gave up 2 bases and J gave up 5 bases; unmatched junction bases: 7. In germline, CDR1 is DFQATT, CDR2 SNEGSKA (reference sequence). The CDR3 has 15 amino acids. DNA for the CDR3: TGCAGTGCTAGAATCCCGGGACAGGGGGCCCACGAGCAGTACTTC. Its translation: CSARIPGQGAHEQYF.

This chain links TRBV7-8 with TRBJ1-1, with a possible D match to TRBD1 (5 bases). V lost 1 base and J lost 2, with 14 bases in between. Germline V gives CDR1 SGHVS, CDR2 FQNEAQ. The CDR3 extends over 16 amino acids. The CDR3 is CASSLVGGTLNTEAFF. For the CDR3, the DNA is TGTGCCAGCAGCTTAGTCGGGGGGACCCTTAACACTGAAGCTTTCTTT.

This clonotype was found many times. This rearrangement joins TRBV7-2 to TRBJ2-5; 13 bases agree with TRBD2. Germline V lookup: CDR1 SGHTA, CDR2 FQGNSA. The CDR3 sequence is 17 residues long. Trimming took 1 base from V and 3 from J; bases not matched to a gene: 5. CDR3 loop: CASSLVAGLAGKETQYF. As DNA, the CDR3 is TGTGCCAGCAGCTTAGTCGCGGGACTAGCGGGGAAAGAGACCCAGTACTTC. Supplemented by reference TRBV7-2 and TRBJ2-5, the full variable domain reads GAGVSQSPSNKVTEKGKDVELRCDPISGHTALYWYRQSLGQGLEFLIYFQGNSAPDKSGLPSDRFSAERTGGSVSTLTIQRTQQEDSAVYLCASSLVAGLAGKETQYFGPGTRLLVL.

V gene TRBV4-3 combines with J gene TRBJ2-1; tentatively, D is TRBD1 (5 bases). Deletions cut 4 bases from V and 2 bases from J, with 12 bases between. Germline values: CDR1 LGHNA, CDR2 YSLEER. The CDR3 is 15 amino acids. Written as DNA, the CDR3 is TGCGCCAGCAGCCGATGGGGCCTCGCCTACAATGAGCAGTTCTTC. Its translation is CASSRWGLAYNEQFF.

The CDR3 here is CASSTSSGANVLTF. The CDR3 DNA is TGTGCCAGCAGTACCAGCTCTGGGGCCAACGTCCTGACTTTC. The rearrangement links TRBV3-1 to TRBJ2-6; no definite D call. There are 14 residues in the CDR3. Germline CDR1 is LGHDT and CDR2 is YNNKEL (reference sequence). The V and J ends lost 6 bases and 0 bases respectively, with 6 bases between them. The variable domain in full, with the rest retrieved from reference TRBV3-1 and TRBJ2-6, is DTAVSQTPKYLVTQMGNDKSIKCEQNLGHDTMYWYKQDSKKFLKIMFSYNNKELIINETVPNRFSPKSPDKAHLNLHINSLELGDSAVYFCASSTSSGANVLTFGAGSRLTVL.

This chain joins TRBV14 and TRBJ2-5; D not resolved. This CDR3 is 13 amino acids long. From germline, CDR1 is SGHDN and CDR2 FVKESK. V was pared by 0 bases and J by 5 bases, with 7 bases between. CDR3 amino acids: CASSQDMVETQYF. Here the CDR3 DNA reads TGTGCCAGCAGCCAAGATATGGTGGAGACCCAGTACTTC.

This clonotype has a count of ten or more. CDR3 nucleotide sequence: TGTGCCAGCAGAAGGACAGGGGCCCAAGATACAGATACGCAGTATTTT. Translation: CASRRTGAQDTDTQYF. This chain uses TRBV3-1 with TRBJ2-3; the match to TRBD1 covers 9 bases. CDR1 is LGHDT and CDR2 is YNNKEL in the germline V gene (reference sequence). Losses at the gene ends were 6 bases for V and 3 bases for J; bases not matched to a gene: 10. The CDR3 totals 16 residues.

The sample holds a few counts of this clonotype. The gene calls are TRBV7-2 and TRBJ2-7, with 12 bases fitting TRBD2. CDR3 length: 14 residues. Trimming cost V 5 bases and J 6 bases; bases outside gene matches: 5. Per germline, CDR1 SGHTA and CDR2 FQGNSA. The CDR3 DNA is TGTGCCAGCAGCCCACGGACTAGCGGGGTCGAGCAGTACTTC. Encoded protein: CASSPRTSGVEQYF.

The rearrangement uses TRBV5-6 and TRBJ2-1, with D unresolved. CDR1 is SGHDT and CDR2 is YYEEEE in the germline V gene. The CDR3 spans 13 residues. Trimming cost V 0 bases and J 6 bases, with 7 bases left between them. CDR3 loop: CASSLDAVNEQFF. CDR3 in DNA: TGTGCCAGCAGCTTGGACGCGGTCAATGAGCAGTTCTTC.

This clonotype was recorded a few times. V is TRBV30 and J is TRBJ1-2, with 7 bases lining up with TRBD1. The CDR3 is 14 residues long. J lost 4 bases, V lost 4 bases, and 9 bases had no gene match. Germline-derived CDR1 and CDR2 are GTSNPN and SVGIG (reference sequence). CDR3 nucleotides: TGTGCCTGGACCACCGGGGGACAGTTCTATGGCTACACCTTC. Encoded protein: CAWTTGGQFYGYTF. Using reference TRBV30 and TRBJ1-2 for the parts outside the CDR3, the full variable domain is SQTIHQWPATLVQPVGSPLSLECTVEGTSNPNLYWYRQAAGRGLQLLFYSVGIGQISSEVPQNLSASRPQDRQFILSSKKLLLSDSGFYLCAWTTGGQFYGYTFGSGTRLTVV.

The chain couples TRBV14 to TRBJ2-3, with D possibly being TRBD1 or TRBD2 (5 bases each). Germline V gives CDR1 SGHDN, CDR2 FVKESK. The CDR3 covers 16 residues. V gave up 4 bases and J gave up 1 base, with 15 bases separating them. This CDR3 reads CASSRPGLGGTDTQYF. In DNA form, the CDR3 reads TGTGCCAGCAGCCGACCCGGTCTGGGGGGCACAGATACGCAGTATTTT.

The chain carries TRBV2 and TRBJ1-1; D remains ambiguous. CDR1 and CDR2 (germline): SNHLY, FYNNEI. The CDR3 runs 14 residues. V was trimmed by 7 bases and J by 1 base, leaving 13 bases between them. CDR3 in amino acids: CASTGERWNTEAFF. CDR3 nucleotides: TGTGCCAGCACGGGCGAAAGATGGAACACTGAAGCTTTCTTT.

There are a few counts of this clonotype. The CDR3 DNA follows: TGTGCCAGCAGAGATGCTAGCGGGGGATACAATGAGCAGTTCTTC. This encodes CASRDASGGYNEQFF. The chain employs TRBV12-3 or TRBV12-4 and TRBJ2-1, with TRBD2 identical over 10 bases. The V gene end was trimmed by 6 bases and the J gene end by 4 bases; junction bases not matched to a gene: 6. There are 15 residues in the CDR3.